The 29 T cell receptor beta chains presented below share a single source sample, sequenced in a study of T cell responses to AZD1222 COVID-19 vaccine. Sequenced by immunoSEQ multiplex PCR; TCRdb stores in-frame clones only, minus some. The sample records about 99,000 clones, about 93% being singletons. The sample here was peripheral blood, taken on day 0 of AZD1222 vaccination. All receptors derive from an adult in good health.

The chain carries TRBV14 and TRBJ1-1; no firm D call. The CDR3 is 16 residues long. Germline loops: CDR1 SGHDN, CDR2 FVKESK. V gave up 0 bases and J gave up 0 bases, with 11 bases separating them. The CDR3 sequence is CASSQDQRHLNTEAFF. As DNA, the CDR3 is TGTGCCAGCAGCCAAGATCAACGGCACCTGAACACTGAAGCTTTCTTT.

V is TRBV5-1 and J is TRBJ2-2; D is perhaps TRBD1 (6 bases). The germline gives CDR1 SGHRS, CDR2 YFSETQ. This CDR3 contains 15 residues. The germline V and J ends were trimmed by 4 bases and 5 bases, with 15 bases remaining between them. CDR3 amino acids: CASSPRGTPTGELFF. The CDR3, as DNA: TGCGCCAGCAGCCCACGAGGGACACCAACCGGGGAGCTGTTTTTT.

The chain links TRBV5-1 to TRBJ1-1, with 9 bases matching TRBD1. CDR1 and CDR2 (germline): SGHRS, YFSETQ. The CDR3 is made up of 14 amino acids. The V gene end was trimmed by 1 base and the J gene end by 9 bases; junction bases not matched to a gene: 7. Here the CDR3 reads CASSLQDRGLQAFF. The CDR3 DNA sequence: TGCGCCAGCAGCTTGCAGGACAGGGGACTCCAAGCTTTCTTT.

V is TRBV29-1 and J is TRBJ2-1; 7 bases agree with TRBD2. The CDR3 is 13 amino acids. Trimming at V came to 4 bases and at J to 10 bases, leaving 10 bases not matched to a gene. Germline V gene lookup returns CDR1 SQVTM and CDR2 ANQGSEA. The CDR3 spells CSVVRGRAGEQFF. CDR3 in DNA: TGCAGCGTTGTACGAGGGAGGGCCGGGGAGCAGTTCTTC.

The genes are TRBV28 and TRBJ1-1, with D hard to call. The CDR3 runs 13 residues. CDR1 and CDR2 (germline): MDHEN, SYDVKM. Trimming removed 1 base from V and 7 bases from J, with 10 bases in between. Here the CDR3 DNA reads TGTGCCAGCAGTTTATACGTTGAGCTTGAAGCTTTCTTT. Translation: CASSLYVELEAFF.

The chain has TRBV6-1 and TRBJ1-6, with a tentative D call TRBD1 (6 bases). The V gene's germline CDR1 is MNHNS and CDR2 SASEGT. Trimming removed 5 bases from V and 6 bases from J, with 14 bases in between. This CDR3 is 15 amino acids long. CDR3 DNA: TGTGCCAGCAGTCCCCCCGGGACATTTAATTCACCCCTCCACTTT. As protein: CASSPPGTFNSPLHF.

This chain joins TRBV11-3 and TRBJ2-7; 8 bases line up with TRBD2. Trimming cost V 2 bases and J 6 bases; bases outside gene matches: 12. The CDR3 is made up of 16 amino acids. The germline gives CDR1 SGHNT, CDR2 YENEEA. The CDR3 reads CASSLSGSPHGSEQYF. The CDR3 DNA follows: TGTGCCAGCAGCTTAAGCGGGAGCCCACATGGCTCCGAGCAGTACTTC. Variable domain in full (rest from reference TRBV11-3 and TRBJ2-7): EAGVVQSPRYKIIEKKQPVAFWCNPISGHNTLYWYLQNLGQGPELLIRYENEEAVDDSQLPKDRFSAERLKGVDSTLKIQPAELGDSAVYLCASSLSGSPHGSEQYFGPGTRLTVT.

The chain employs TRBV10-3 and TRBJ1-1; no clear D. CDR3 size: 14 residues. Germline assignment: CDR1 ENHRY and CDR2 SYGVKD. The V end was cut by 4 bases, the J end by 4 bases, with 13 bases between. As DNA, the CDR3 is TGTGCCATCAGTGGTGTGCAGGTCGGCACTGAAGCTTTCTTT. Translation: CAISGVQVGTEAFF.

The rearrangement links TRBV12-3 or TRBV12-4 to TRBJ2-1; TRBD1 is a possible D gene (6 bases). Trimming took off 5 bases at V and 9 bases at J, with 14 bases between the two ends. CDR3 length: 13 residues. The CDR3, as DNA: TGTGCCAGCAGTCTAAGACAGGATTTTGAGCAGTTCTTC. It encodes CASSLRQDFEQFF.

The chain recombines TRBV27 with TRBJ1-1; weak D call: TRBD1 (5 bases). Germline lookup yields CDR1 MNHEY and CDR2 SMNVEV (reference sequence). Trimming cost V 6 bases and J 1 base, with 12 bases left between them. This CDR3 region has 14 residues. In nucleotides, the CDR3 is TGTGCCAGCAGGGCGGGACTATGGAACACTGAAGCTTTCTTT. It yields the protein CASRAGLWNTEAFF.

The CDR3: CASSIAGGPGLSEQFF. In DNA, the CDR3 is TGTGCCAGCAGTATAGCGGGAGGGCCCGGTTTATCTGAGCAGTTCTTC. The chain carries TRBV7-9 and TRBJ2-1, with 11 nucleotides matching TRBD2. Per the germline V gene, CDR1 is SEHNR and CDR2 is FQNEAQ (reference sequence). The V segment lost 6 bases and the J segment 9 bases; nucleotides outside the gene matches: 13. The CDR3 has 16 residues. Supplemented by reference TRBV7-9 and TRBJ2-1, the full variable domain reads DTGVSQNPRHKITKRGQNVTFRCDPISEHNRLYWYRQTLGQGPEFLTYFQNEAQLEKSRLLSDRFSAERPKGSFSTLEIQRTEQGDSAMYLCASSIAGGPGLSEQFFGPGTRLTVL.

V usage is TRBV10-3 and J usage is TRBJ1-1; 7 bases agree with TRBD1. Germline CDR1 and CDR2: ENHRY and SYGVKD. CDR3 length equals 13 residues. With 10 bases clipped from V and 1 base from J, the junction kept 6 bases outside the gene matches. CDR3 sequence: CATGGQSNTEAFF. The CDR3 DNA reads TGTGCCACCGGGGGACAGTCGAACACTGAAGCTTTCTTT.

The CDR3 coding sequence is TGTGCCAGCAGTGATCGGGCCAGGGGGCACATCGGGGCTGAAGCTTTCTTT. Its translation: CASSDRARGHIGAEAFF. The rearrangement joins TRBV6-1 to TRBJ1-1; 8 bases map to TRBD1. The junction had 15 bases not matched to a gene; V was cut back by 3 bases and J by 6 bases. The CDR3 has 17 amino acids. Germline CDR1 reads MNHNS; CDR2 reads SASEGT.

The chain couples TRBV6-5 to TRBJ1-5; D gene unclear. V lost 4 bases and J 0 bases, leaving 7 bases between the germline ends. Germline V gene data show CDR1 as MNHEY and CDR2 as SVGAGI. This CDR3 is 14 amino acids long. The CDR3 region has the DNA TGTGCCAGCAGTTCGCATATTAGCAATCAGCCCCAGCATTTT. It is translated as CASSSHISNQPQHF.

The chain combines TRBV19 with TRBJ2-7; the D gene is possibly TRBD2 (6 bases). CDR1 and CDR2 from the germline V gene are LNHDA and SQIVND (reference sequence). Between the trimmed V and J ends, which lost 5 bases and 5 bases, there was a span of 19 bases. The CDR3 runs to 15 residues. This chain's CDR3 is CASSPPEREIHEQYF. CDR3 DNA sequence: TGTGCCAGTAGTCCCCCGGAACGGGAGATCCACGAGCAGTACTTC.

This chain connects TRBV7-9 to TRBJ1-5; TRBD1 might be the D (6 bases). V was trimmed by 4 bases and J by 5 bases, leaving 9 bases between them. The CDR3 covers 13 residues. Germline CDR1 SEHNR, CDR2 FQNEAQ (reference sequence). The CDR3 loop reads CASSSNRDQPQHF. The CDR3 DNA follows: TGTGCCAGCAGCTCCAACAGGGATCAGCCCCAGCATTTT. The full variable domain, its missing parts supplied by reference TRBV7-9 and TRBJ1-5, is DTGVSQNPRHKITKRGQNVTFRCDPISEHNRLYWYRQTLGQGPEFLTYFQNEAQLEKSRLLSDRFSAERPKGSFSTLEIQRTEQGDSAMYLCASSSNRDQPQHFGDGTRLSIL.

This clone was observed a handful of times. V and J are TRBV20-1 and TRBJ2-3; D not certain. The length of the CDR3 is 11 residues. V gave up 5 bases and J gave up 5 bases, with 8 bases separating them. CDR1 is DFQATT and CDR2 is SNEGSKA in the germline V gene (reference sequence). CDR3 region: CSAFWVDTQYF. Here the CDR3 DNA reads TGCAGTGCTTTTTGGGTAGATACGCAGTATTTT.

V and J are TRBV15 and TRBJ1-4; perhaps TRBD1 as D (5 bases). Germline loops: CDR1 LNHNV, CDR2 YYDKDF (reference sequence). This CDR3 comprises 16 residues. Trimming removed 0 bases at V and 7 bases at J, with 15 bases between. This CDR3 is CATSRDLGGSSEKLFF. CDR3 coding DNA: TGTGCCACCAGCAGAGATCTGGGGGGATCGAGTGAAAAACTGTTTTTT.

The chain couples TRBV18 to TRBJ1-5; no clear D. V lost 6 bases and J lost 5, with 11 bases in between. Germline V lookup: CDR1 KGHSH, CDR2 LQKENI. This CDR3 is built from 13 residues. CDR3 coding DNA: TGTGCCAGCTCCCTCGCTGGTGATCAGCCCCAGCATTTT. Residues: CASSLAGDQPQHF.

CDR3 in amino acids: CASSPLIDADSTEAFF. In DNA, the CDR3 is TGTGCCAGCTCACCGCTCATTGATGCTGATAGCACTGAAGCTTTCTTT. This chain uses TRBV18 with TRBJ1-1; D unclear. Deletions cut 3 bases from V and 4 bases from J, with 18 bases between. Germline V gives CDR1 KGHSH, CDR2 LQKENI. CDR3 length: 16 amino acids. Using reference TRBV18 and TRBJ1-1 for the parts outside the CDR3, the full variable domain is NAGVMQNPRHLVRRRGQEARLRCSPMKGHSHVYWYRQLPEEGLKFMVYLQKENIIDESGMPKERFSAEFPKEGPSILRIQQVVRGDSAAYFCASSPLIDADSTEAFFGQGTRLTVV.

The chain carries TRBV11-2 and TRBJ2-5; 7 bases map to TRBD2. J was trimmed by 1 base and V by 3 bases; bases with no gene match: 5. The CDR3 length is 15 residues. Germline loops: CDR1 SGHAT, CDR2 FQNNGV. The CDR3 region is CASSLGGTFQETQYF. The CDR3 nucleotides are TGTGCCAGCAGCTTGGGGGGGACGTTCCAAGAGACCCAGTACTTC.

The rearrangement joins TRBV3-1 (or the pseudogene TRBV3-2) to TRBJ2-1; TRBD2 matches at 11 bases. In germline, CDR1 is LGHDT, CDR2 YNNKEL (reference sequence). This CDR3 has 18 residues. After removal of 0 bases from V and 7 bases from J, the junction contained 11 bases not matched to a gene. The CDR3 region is CASSQERLAGLGGNEQFF. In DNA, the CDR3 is TGTGCCAGCAGCCAAGAAAGACTAGCGGGACTCGGTGGGAATGAGCAGTTCTTC.

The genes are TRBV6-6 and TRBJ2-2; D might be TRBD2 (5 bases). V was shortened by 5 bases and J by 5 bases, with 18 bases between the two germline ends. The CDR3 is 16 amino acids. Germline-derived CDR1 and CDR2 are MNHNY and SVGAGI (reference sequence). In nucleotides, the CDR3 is TGTGCCAGCAGTCCCGGCGGACTTTCCTCTACCGGGGAGCTGTTTTTT. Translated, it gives CASSPGGLSSTGELFF.

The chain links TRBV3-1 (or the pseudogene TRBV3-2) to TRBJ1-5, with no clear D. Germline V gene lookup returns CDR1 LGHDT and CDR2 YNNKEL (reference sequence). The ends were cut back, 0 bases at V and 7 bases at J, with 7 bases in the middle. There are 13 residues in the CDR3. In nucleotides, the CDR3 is TGTGCCAGCAGCCAAGATCGTGGCCAGCCCCAGCATTTT. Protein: CASSQDRGQPQHF.

CDR3 protein: CASSEGQGFAEAFF. Written as DNA, the CDR3 is TGCGCCAGCAGTGAGGGACAGGGCTTTGCTGAAGCTTTCTTT. This chain joins TRBV10-1 and TRBJ1-1, with 8 positions matching TRBD1. The CDR3 is 14 residues long. CDR1 WNHNN and CDR2 SYGVQD come from the germline V gene (reference sequence). Unmatched junction bases numbered 5, after V lost 2 bases and J lost 6 bases.

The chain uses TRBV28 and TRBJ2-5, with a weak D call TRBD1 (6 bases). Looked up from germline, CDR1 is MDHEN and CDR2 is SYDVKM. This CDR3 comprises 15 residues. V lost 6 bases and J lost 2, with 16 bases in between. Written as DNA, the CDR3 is TGTGCCAGCAGCCGATACAGGGTAAAACAAGAGACCCAGTACTTC. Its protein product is CASSRYRVKQETQYF.

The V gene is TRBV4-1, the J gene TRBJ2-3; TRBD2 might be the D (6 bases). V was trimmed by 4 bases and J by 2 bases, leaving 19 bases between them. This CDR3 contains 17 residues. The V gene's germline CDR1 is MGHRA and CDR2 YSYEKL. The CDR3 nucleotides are TGCGCCAGCAGCCCCCGGGCGGCTAGCGTATCCACAGATACGCAGTATTTT. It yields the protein CASSPRAASVSTDTQYF.

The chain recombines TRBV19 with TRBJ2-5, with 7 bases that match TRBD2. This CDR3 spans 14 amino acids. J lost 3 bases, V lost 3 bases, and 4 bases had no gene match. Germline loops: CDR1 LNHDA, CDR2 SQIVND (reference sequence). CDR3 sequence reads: CASSIALAEETQYF. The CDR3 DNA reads TGTGCCAGTAGTATTGCGCTAGCGGAAGAGACCCAGTACTTC.

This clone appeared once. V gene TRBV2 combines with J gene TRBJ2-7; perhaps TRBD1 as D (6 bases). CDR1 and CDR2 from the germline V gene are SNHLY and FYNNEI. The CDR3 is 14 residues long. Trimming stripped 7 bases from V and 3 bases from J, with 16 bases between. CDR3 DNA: TGTGCCAGCACCCGAACAGGGCAGAACTACGAGCAGTACTTC. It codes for CASTRTGQNYEQYF.